This TCR beta chain comes out of a study of blood T cell repertoires in COVID-19 (dated by TCRdb to about 2020). About the full investigation: The collaborator samples originated in the United States, Italy and Spain and spanned the acute and convalescent phases of COVID-19. The sample metadata nearly always contained a de-identified subject ID, COVID-19 status, age in years and sex. Deeply sampled blood TCRbeta repertoires from subjects exposed to, actively infected with, or recovered from COVID-19 were included in the dataset. HLA class I and class II types, where available, came from metadata supplied by the sample provider rather than from assay-based typing. The prospective study material was composed of cDNA or gDNA derived from T cells, B-cell-depleted T cells, or PBMCs. The repertoires were released in a freely available public database meant as a resource for research on the immune response to SARS-CoV-2. Samples were obtained from the ongoing ImmuneRACE study (first 160 participants) and from about 1,300 subjects provided by 6 global collaborators. General study outcomes and caveats: The quantity of clinical and demographic metadata differed by source and by participant and was supplied without curation.

Each collaborating institution followed its own protocols to collect whole blood in K2EDTA tubes. For TCRbeta analysis, collaborator samples were shipped as frozen whole blood, as isolated PBMCs, or as DNA extracted from either sample type. The CDR3 has 13 amino acids, counting the end cysteine and phenylalanine. Of all the DNA, just the CDR3 is kept, 39 bases in frame from base 1. V and J lose 8 bases and 5 bases, and a span of 15 bases separates them. The germline V gene provides CDR1 MDHEN and CDR2 SYDVKM. About this clone: Its antigen remains unidentified. No qualities accompany the bases; no much larger clone lies one base away.

The immunoSEQ Assay, a bias-controlled multiplex PCR, was used to amplify TCRbeta CDR3 regions from genomic DNA. The original methods were these. Nucleated cell counts per sample were estimated from amplification of reference gene primers within the assay. Sequence reads were collapsed and filtered to measure the absolute abundance of every unique TCRbeta CDR3 rearrangement. For each sample, productive Simpson clonality was calculated as the square root of Simpson's diversity index over productive rearrangements. The clones in this table, taken by TCRdb from immuneACCESS, are in-frame only. Not every clone is retained; where verified, under half of the shortfall comes from an unresolved V gene, and the cause of the rest is unknown. For V, J and clone size, that table is used; D and trimming come from the DNA. The sample has about 190,000 clones on record, around 79% of them singletons. The ten top clones hold approximately 15% of the sample.

The chain is encoded by TRBV28 joined to TRBJ2-5; the D region possibly corresponds to TRBD2 (7 bases align). The origin of this receptor is a man in his 60s with active or convalescent COVID-19. Sequencing input: peripheral blood. The DNA sequence is given as TGTGCCAGCGAACGGGGGGCATGGGAGACCCAGTACTTC. It translates to CASERGAWETQYF.